Given below is one T cell receptor beta chain in context. Clones were read by immunoSEQ multiplex PCR, and TCRdb kept only the in-frame ones, dropping some. This repertoire shows 650 to 850 clones, around 50% found once; its top ten account for around a third. The data are from a study of coeliac disease. The CDR3 loop spans 15 amino acids. Germline V gene lookup returns CDR1 GTSNPN and CDR2 SVGIG (reference sequence). The TCR originated in a woman aged 45-60 years without celiac disease. Sequencing was performed on intraepithelial lymphocytes from the gut. This chain links TRBV30 with TRBJ2-5; 8 bases line up with TRBD1. TRBJ2-7 matches the DNA end more closely, so the J call is doubtful. The CDR3 sequence is CAWSVTGTGTYEQYF. The CDR3 DNA reads as TGTGCCTGGAGTGTTACCGGGACAGGAACCTACGAGCAGTACTTC.